This T cell receptor (beta chain) emerged from a study of blood T cell repertoires in COVID-19. Across the whole study: The United States, Italy and Spain provided the acute and convalescent COVID-19 samples.

The CDR3 runs 17 residues. Per germline, CDR1 LGHNA and CDR2 YSLEER. Trimming left V 0 bases short and J 10 bases short, with 22 bases between. As processed by the authors: By means of reference gene primer amplification, nucleated cell counts were estimated. Assay: immunoSEQ multiplex PCR; the TCRdb copy retains only in-frame clones and omits some. That table furnishes V, J and clone size, whereas the DNA furnished D and trimming. The sample lists some 260,000 clones; 88% were seen once. The sequenced material came from peripheral blood. This receptor was taken from a man aged 80 or over with acute or convalescent COVID-19. This chain joins TRBV4-3 and TRBJ2-1; the D gene is possibly TRBD2 (5 bases). The CDR3 protein is CASSQDLARGSWSEQFF. CDR3 bases: TGCGCCAGCAGCCAAGACCTGGCCCGGGGTTCGTGGTCGGAGCAGTTCTTC.